Sequencing of this T cell receptor beta chain was carried out in a study of T cell changes during pregnancy in multiple sclerosis (dated by TCRdb to about 2019). Regarding the complete study: Changes in the T cell repertoire over the course of pregnancy were examined in this study in women with multiple sclerosis.

This clone appeared a few times. Its antigen target is currently unknown. Within one base of it there is no much larger clone, and no base qualities were kept. Receptor amplification or capture employed the immunoSEQ multiplex PCR assay. Entries here come from immuneACCESS through TCRdb and include only in-frame sequences with V and J called. Some clones fail to appear in such tables; in the studies checked, an unresolved V gene covers under half of the shortfall, and the cause of the remainder is unknown. The sample yields about 45,000 clones; approximately 90% were counted once. The ten biggest clones cover approximately 2.6% of the sample. V drops 5 bases and J drops 7 bases, leaving 9 bases in between. Inclusive of the bounding cysteine and phenylalanine, the CDR3 is 11 residues long. Only CDR3 DNA is held: 33 bases, read in frame from base 1. CDR1 is given as GTSNPN and CDR2 as SVGIG, both from the germline V gene (reference sequence).

This specimen consisted of CD8+ T cells from peripheral blood mononuclear cells, obtained in the second trimester of pregnancy. The sequence came from a female donor with multiple sclerosis, enrolled in a pregnancy study. This chain joins TRBV30 to TRBJ1-5; confidence is insufficient to name the D gene. The nucleotides are TGTGCCTGGGGAGGGAACCAGCCCCAGCATTTT. It codes for CAWGGNQPQHF.